The rows below give T cell receptor beta chains drawn from one sample of a study of cytotoxic CD8 clonotypes in ibrutinib-treated CLL. Clones were sequenced by immunoSEQ multiplex PCR, and TCRdb holds only the in-frame ones, with some missing. The table has about 310,000 clones, 70% to 80% seen once. The sample was PBMCs, taken before ibrutinib treatment. The receptor source for this set is a human donor with chronic lymphocytic leukemia. Both conserved end residues are part of each CDR3. A D gene is named only where the DNA matches it firmly. Not all rows give a size; the values are once, few, many and, for expanded clones, a class.

J gene: TRBJ2-7
V gene: TRBV4-1
D gene: NA
clone size: few
CDR3 protein: CASSQGSFGGNYEQYF
CDR3 DNA: TGCGCCAGCAGCCAAGGTTCGTTCGGGGGAAATTACGAGCAGTACTTC

J gene: TRBJ2-5
V gene: TRBV5-6
D gene: TRBD1
clone size: NA
CDR3 protein: CASSRRLSGGASETQYF
CDR3 DNA: TGTGCCAGCAGCCGACGATTATCAGGGGGTGCATCGGAGACCCAGTACTTC

J gene: TRBJ2-1
V gene: TRBV6-1
D gene: NA
clone size: NA
CDR3 protein: CASSGRLAGFDEQFF
CDR3 DNA: TGTGCCAGCAGTGGTCGTCTAGCTGGTTTCGATGAGCAGTTCTTC

J gene: TRBJ1-3
V gene: TRBV7-8
D gene: NA
clone size: NA
CDR3 protein: CATYPRVRGPGNTIYF
CDR3 DNA: TGTGCCACCTACCCCAGGGTGCGGGGTCCTGGAAACACCATATATTTT

J gene: TRBJ2-7
V gene: TRBV7-9
D gene: NA
clone size: NA
CDR3 protein: CASSYPLEGSYEQYF
CDR3 DNA: TGTGCCAGCAGCTACCCTCTAGAAGGGTCCTACGAGCAGTACTTC

J gene: TRBJ1-3
V gene: TRBV7-2
D gene: NA
clone size: NA
CDR3 protein: CASRHLSGNTIYF
CDR3 DNA: TGTGCCAGCAGGCATCTCTCTGGAAACACCATATATTTT

J gene: TRBJ2-3
V gene: TRBV2
D gene: TRBD2
clone size: NA
CDR3 protein: CASTSGRGTDTQYF
CDR3 DNA: TGTGCCAGCACTAGCGGGAGAGGCACAGATACGCAGTATTTT

J gene: TRBJ2-2
V gene: TRBV4-1
D gene: NA
clone size: NA
CDR3 protein: CASSHWGGTGELFF
CDR3 DNA: TGCGCCAGCAGCCACTGGGGAGGCACCGGGGAGCTGTTTTTT

J gene: TRBJ2-4
V gene: TRBV7-3
D gene: NA
clone size: NA
CDR3 protein: CASSLARLDIQYF
CDR3 DNA: TGTGCCAGCAGCTTAGCCAGGCTTGACATTCAGTACTTC

J gene: TRBJ1-5
V gene: TRBV30
D gene: TRBD1
clone size: NA
CDR3 protein: CAWSVTGGHQPQHF
CDR3 DNA: TGTGCCTGGAGTGTAACAGGGGGTCATCAGCCCCAGCATTTT

J gene: TRBJ2-2
V gene: TRBV5-1
D gene: NA
clone size: NA
CDR3 protein: CASIDGSETGELFF
CDR3 DNA: TGCGCCAGCATCGACGGGTCGGAAACCGGGGAGCTGTTTTTT

J gene: TRBJ2-2
V gene: TRBV6-5
D gene: NA
clone size: NA
CDR3 protein: CASSYSRGTDTGELFF
CDR3 DNA: TGTGCCAGCAGTTACTCGAGAGGGACGGACACCGGGGAGCTGTTTTTT

J gene: TRBJ2-2
V gene: TRBV2
D gene: NA
clone size: NA
CDR3 protein: CASSLVMNTGELFF
CDR3 DNA: TGTGCCAGCAGTCTGGTGATGAACACCGGGGAGCTGTTTTTT

J gene: TRBJ2-5
V gene: TRBV7-9
D gene: TRBD1
clone size: NA
CDR3 protein: CASSQRQGSETQYF
CDR3 DNA: TGTGCCAGCAGCCAAAGACAGGGGTCAGAGACCCAGTACTTC

J gene: TRBJ1-1
V gene: TRBV5-6
D gene: NA
clone size: few
CDR3 protein: CASSLERRNTEAFF
CDR3 DNA: TGTGCCAGCAGCTTGGAACGGAGGAACACTGAAGCTTTCTTT

J gene: TRBJ2-3
V gene: TRBV4-1
D gene: NA
clone size: NA
CDR3 protein: CASSQESWTDTQYF
CDR3 DNA: TGCGCCAGCAGCCAAGAGTCCTGGACAGATACGCAGTATTTT

J gene: TRBJ2-7
V gene: TRBV27
D gene: NA
clone size: NA
CDR3 protein: CASSLSRDYEQYF
CDR3 DNA: TGTGCCAGCAGTTTATCAAGGGACTACGAGCAGTACTTC

J gene: TRBJ2-3
V gene: TRBV9
D gene: NA
clone size: NA
CDR3 protein: CASSVGGDTQYF
CDR3 DNA: TGTGCCAGCAGCGTAGGCGGAGATACGCAGTATTTT

J gene: TRBJ2-1
V gene: TRBV15
D gene: TRBD2
clone size: NA
CDR3 protein: CATSEAGGRNEQFF
CDR3 DNA: TGTGCCACCAGCGAAGCGGGAGGGCGCAATGAGCAGTTCTTC

J gene: TRBJ2-3
V gene: TRBV5-1
D gene: NA
clone size: NA
CDR3 protein: CASSDGWISTDTQYF
CDR3 DNA: TGCGCCAGCAGCGACGGGTGGATTAGCACAGATACGCAGTATTTT